This entry concerns a single T cell receptor (beta chain). The data are from a study of PD-1 blockade in classical Hodgkin lymphoma. Time point indicated: cycle 4 day 1 (C4D1), after 6 weeks of nivolumab. Every patient experienced relapse after autologous stem cell transplantation, and brentuximab vedotin exposure varied. Magnetic depletion of unwanted cells isolated CD4+ T cells from thawed PBMCs. Clones were sequenced by immunoSEQ multiplex PCR, and TCRdb holds only the in-frame ones, with some missing. The sample has tens of thousands of clones, 70% to 90% seen once. This clonotype originated in a human donor with classical Hodgkin lymphoma. Sequencing was performed on CD4+ T cells from blood, taken before the fourth cycle of nivolumab.

The CDR3 DNA reads TGTGCCAGCAGTTACTCGCCCTCTGGGGCCAACGTCCTGACTTTC. Amino acid sequence: CASSYSPSGANVLTF. The chain combines TRBV6-5 with TRBJ2-6; no clear D gene. Trimming shortened V by 0 bases and J by 0 bases, and 3 bases separated the two germline ends. Looked up from germline, CDR1 is MNHEY and CDR2 is SVGAGI. This CDR3 has 15 residues.